Presented here are 17 T cell receptor beta chains from one specimen sequenced in a study of blood T cell repertoires in COVID-19. The method was immunoSEQ multiplex PCR; TCRdb's version includes in-frame clones alone and lacks a portion of them. The sample records hundreds of thousands of clones, 88% being singletons. The specimen was peripheral blood. The receptors originated from a man aged 40-49 years with acute or convalescent COVID-19.

V gene TRBV4-2 combines with J gene TRBJ2-4, with D possibly matching TRBD2 (6 bases). Deletions cut 1 base from V and 3 bases from J, with 16 bases between. The CDR3 totals 17 residues. Germline V gene data show CDR1 as LGHNA and CDR2 as YNFKEQ. The CDR3 DNA sequence: TGTGCCAGCAGCCAAGCCCAAGGGGCGGGGTACAAAAACATTCAGTACTTC. This sequence encodes CASSQAQGAGYKNIQYF.

The genes are TRBV7-3 and TRBJ2-3; a possible D gene is TRBD2 (5 bases). Germline V gene data show CDR1 as SGHTA and CDR2 as FQGTGA. With 3 bases removed from V and 0 bases from J, the gap between germline ends came to 7 bases. The CDR3 covers 14 residues. The CDR3 loop reads CASSLTGSTDTQYF. The CDR3 DNA sequence: TGTGCCAGCAGCTTGACGGGGAGCACAGATACGCAGTATTTT.

The chain is built from TRBV3-1 (or the pseudogene TRBV3-2) and TRBJ2-5; 10 positions agree with TRBD1. Per germline, CDR1 LGHDT and CDR2 YNNKEL (reference sequence). The length of the CDR3 is 18 residues. The V and J ends lost 1 base and 4 bases, in that order; junction bases with no gene match: 12. CDR3 bases: TGTGCCAGCAGCCAAGTTTCTGGGACAGGGGCCTCCCGAGAGACCCAGTACTTC. The encoded protein is CASSQVSGTGASRETQYF.

This clone was counted ten times or more. The V call is TRBV30, the J call TRBJ1-2, with a possible D match to TRBD1 (5 bases). This CDR3 contains 12 residues. From germline, CDR1 is GTSNPN and CDR2 SVGIG (reference sequence). With 5 bases removed from V and 8 bases from J, the gap between germline ends came to 15 bases. This CDR3 reads CAWRDLGGGYTF. DNA for the CDR3: TGTGCCTGGCGGGACCTTGGGGGGGGCTACACCTTC. Full variable domain (rest looked up from reference TRBV30 and TRBJ1-2): SQTIHQWPATLVQPVGSPLSLECTVEGTSNPNLYWYRQAAGRGLQLLFYSVGIGQISSEVPQNLSASRPQDRQFILSSKKLLLSDSGFYLCAWRDLGGGYTFGSGTRLTVV.

V and J are TRBV5-1 and TRBJ1-6; D ambiguous. V was cut by 4 bases and J by 4 bases, with 12 bases left in between. The CDR3 sequence is 15 residues long. The germline CDR1 and CDR2 sequences are SGHRS and YFSETQ. In DNA form, the CDR3 reads TGCGCCAGCAGCGGTCCAGACAATTATAATTCACCCCTCCACTTT. Its protein product is CASSGPDNYNSPLHF.

This clone was found once. The rearrangement links TRBV7-6 to TRBJ2-7, with 8 bases lining up with TRBD1. The CDR3 consists of 15 residues. Losses at the gene ends were 5 bases for V and 0 bases for J; bases not matched to a gene: 6. The germline V gene has CDR1 SGHVS and CDR2 FNYEAQ. The CDR3 nucleotides read TGTGCCAGCAGCCCCATGGACAGGGACTCCTACGAGCAGTACTTC. Its translation is CASSPMDRDSYEQYF. The variable domain in full, completed from reference TRBV7-6 and TRBJ2-7, reads GAGVSQSPRYKVTKRGQDVALRCDPISGHVSLYWYRQALGQGPEFLTYFNYEAQQDKSGLPNDRFSAERPEGSISTLTIQRTEQRDSAMYRCASSPMDRDSYEQYFGPGTRLTVT.

The J gene is TRBJ2-7, the V gene TRBV19; 8 positions agree with TRBD1. The CDR3 length is 14 residues. CDR1 and CDR2 from the germline V gene are LNHDA and SQIVND (reference sequence). The J segment lost 2 bases and the V segment lost 3 bases, leaving 3 bases of the junction unmatched. The CDR3 region is CASSIGTGPYEQYF. In nucleotides, the CDR3 is TGTGCCAGTAGTATTGGGACAGGACCCTACGAGCAGTACTTC.

In this sample, this clone turned up a few times. The chain carries TRBV10-3 and TRBJ1-1; TRBD1 agrees at 10 bases. Germline V gene sequence: CDR1 ENHRY, CDR2 SYGVKD. Trimming took 6 bases from V and 8 from J; bases not matched to a gene: 12. CDR3 length equals 15 residues. The CDR3 sequence: CAIRAGTGAIGEAFF. In DNA form, the CDR3 reads TGTGCCATCAGAGCCGGGACAGGGGCTATAGGGGAAGCTTTCTTT.

V usage is TRBV27 and J usage is TRBJ2-3; TRBD1 matches 9 bases. V lost 2 bases and J lost 1; bases outside the gene matches: 4. CDR1 and CDR2 from the germline V gene are MNHEY and SMNVEV (reference sequence). The CDR3 is 16 amino acids. CDR3 in DNA: TGTGCCAGCAGTTTAGTCCGACAGGGGGGCACAGATACGCAGTATTTT. This translates into CASSLVRQGGTDTQYF.

V is TRBV5-4 and J is TRBJ2-7; 7 positions match TRBD2. The CDR3 runs 12 residues. V shed 5 bases, J shed 2 bases, and the junction held 1 base outside the gene matches. The germline V gene has CDR1 SGHNT and CDR2 YYREEE (reference sequence). CDR3 sequence (DNA): TGTGCCAGCAGTCGGGGGGCCTACGAGCAGTACTTC. Its translation: CASSRGAYEQYF.

The chain carries TRBV6-2 or TRBV6-3 and TRBJ2-7; D unresolved. This CDR3 spans 14 amino acids. Germline V gene lookup returns CDR1 MNHEY and CDR2 SVGEGT. The V and J ends lost 0 bases and 3 bases respectively, with 9 bases between them. In DNA, the CDR3 is TGTGCCAGCAGTTACTCCCCGGGTAGCTACGAGCAGTACTTC. This sequence encodes CASSYSPGSYEQYF.

V and J are TRBV7-9 and TRBJ1-4; TRBD1 might be the D (5 bases). The V and J ends lost 5 bases and 13 bases respectively, with 20 bases between them. The CDR3 extends over 14 amino acids. Germline V lookup: CDR1 SEHNR, CDR2 FQNEAQ (reference sequence). In DNA form, the CDR3 reads TGTGCCAGCAGCCCAGAGGGAGGAGTCGGGGGACTGTTTTTT. It is translated as CASSPEGGVGGLFF.

This clone occurred once. The identical CDR3 is also encoded by other nucleotide sequences in the sample. The chain has TRBV7-2 and TRBJ2-5, with TRBD1 matching 7 bases. Looked up from germline, CDR1 is SGHTA and CDR2 is FQGNSA. The length of the CDR3 is 14 residues. V trimming: 0 bases; J trimming: 5 bases; junction bases outside the gene matches: 3. Here the CDR3 DNA reads TGTGCCAGCAGCTTAGCAGGGGGCGGTGAGACCCAGTACTTC. It yields the protein CASSLAGGGETQYF.

V and J are TRBV5-1 and TRBJ2-2, with a tentative D call TRBD2 (5 bases). CDR1 and CDR2 (germline): SGHRS, YFSETQ. CDR3 length: 14 residues. The V end was cut by 4 bases, the J end by 4 bases, with 11 bases between. CDR3 residues: CASSPSGGTGELFF. For the CDR3, the DNA is TGCGCCAGCAGCCCGAGCGGAGGCACCGGGGAGCTGTTTTTT.

This clone was observed a few times. The chain employs TRBV11-3 and TRBJ2-1, with TRBD2 matching over 9 bases. The germline V gene encodes CDR1 SGHNT and CDR2 YENEEA. This CDR3 spans 15 amino acids. The V and J ends lost 3 bases and 7 bases, in that order; junction bases with no gene match: 7. CDR3 bases: TGTGCCAGCAGCTTGAGGCGGGGGGGCTGGAATGAGCAGTTCTTC. Amino acids: CASSLRRGGWNEQFF. Filled out from reference TRBV11-3 and TRBJ2-1, the complete variable domain reads EAGVVQSPRYKIIEKKQPVAFWCNPISGHNTLYWYLQNLGQGPELLIRYENEEAVDDSQLPKDRFSAERLKGVDSTLKIQPAELGDSAVYLCASSLRRGGWNEQFFGPGTRLTVL.

This chain joins TRBV6-6 and TRBJ1-4, with a weak D call TRBD1 (5 bases). Trimming cost V 7 bases and J 7 bases, with 19 bases left between them. CDR1 is MNHNY, CDR2 SVGAGI, per germline (reference sequence). This CDR3 region has 15 residues. CDR3 nucleotides: TGTGCCAGCATTAAGGCGGCGGTAAGGGGTGAAAAACTGTTTTTT. It is translated as CASIKAAVRGEKLFF.

The chain is built from TRBV11-3 and TRBJ2-7; D is perhaps TRBD2 (6 bases). Trimming shortened V by 4 bases and J by 5 bases, and 15 bases separated the two germline ends. CDR3 length: 14 amino acids. Germline V gene lookup returns CDR1 SGHNT and CDR2 YENEEA. This chain's CDR3 is CASSSGLLRNEQYF. DNA for the CDR3: TGTGCCAGCAGCTCGGGACTCCTGAGGAACGAGCAGTACTTC.